This is a list of T cell receptor beta chains from one sample in a study of shared clonotypes between healthy human individuals. Sequencing was performed with immunoSEQ multiplex PCR; in TCRdb, only in-frame clones are kept and a portion is missing. The sample includes some 650,000 clones, approximately 97% of them seen just once. The sample was naive CD4+ T cells sorted from blood. These TCRs come from a woman in her twenties or thirties in good health. Each CDR3 is given with its conserved first and last residue. D genes are given only for firm matches. Clone size is given for some rows only: seen once, a few or many times, or a class if the clone is expanded.

d_gene	v_gene	len	j_gene	abundance	CDR3nt	CDR3aa
-	TRBV7-6	15	TRBJ2-3	-	TGTGCCAGCAGCTTGGTGGCGTCTAGCACAGATACGCAGTATTTT	CASSLVASSTDTQYF
TRBD1	TRBV4-1	16	TRBJ2-2	-	TGCGCCAGCAGCCAGGCCATCGGGACAGCCACCGGGGAGCTGTTTTTT	CASSQAIGTATGELFF
TRBD1	TRBV2	15	TRBJ1-1	-	TGTGCCAGCATTATGAAAGGACAGGGGAACACTGAAGCTTTCTTT	CASIMKGQGNTEAFF
TRBD1	TRBV11-2	16	TRBJ1-2	once	TGTGCCAGCAGCCCCATAGCGGGGACAGGGGGCGACGGCTACACCTTC	CASSPIAGTGGDGYTF
-	TRBV7-2	13	TRBJ2-7	-	TGTGCCAGCAGCTACGGTAGCTCCTACGAGCAGTACTTC	CASSYGSSYEQYF
TRBD2	TRBV7-8	19	TRBJ2-7	-	TGTGCCAGCACCCGGATTGGACTAGCGGGAGGGATGAGATCCTACGAGCAGTACTTC	CASTRIGLAGGMRSYEQYF
TRBD2	TRBV30	16	TRBJ2-1	-	TGTGCCTGGACTGGGGAGACTAGCGGGGCAGAAGGGGAGCAGTTCTTC	CAWTGETSGAEGEQFF
-	TRBV2	15	TRBJ1-6	-	TGTGCCAGCAGTTTGGACAGTAAAGGGAATTCACCCCTCCACTTT	CASSLDSKGNSPLHF
TRBD1	TRBV28	16	TRBJ2-7	-	TGTGCCAGCAGTTTTGTCGGGACAGGGGGCGCGGGGGAGCAGTACTTC	CASSFVGTGGAGEQYF
TRBD2	TRBV5-4	16	TRBJ2-3	-	TGTGCCAGCACCTACCGACTAGCGGGAATCACAGATACGCAGTATTTT	CASTYRLAGITDTQYF
TRBD2	TRBV28	17	TRBJ2-7	-	TGTGCCAGCAGGGCGCCTGGACTAGCGGGAGCCATCTACGAGCAGTACTTC	CASRAPGLAGAIYEQYF
TRBD2	TRBV19	14	TRBJ2-1	-	TGTGCCAGTAGTATACGTGGGAGGGCCAGTGAGCAGTTCTTC	CASSIRGRASEQFF
TRBD1	TRBV6-1	17	TRBJ1-5	-	TGTGCCAGCAGTGGCCGAGGGACAGTACATAGCAATCAGCCCCAGCATTTT	CASSGRGTVHSNQPQHF
-	TRBV4-2	16	TRBJ2-3	-	TGTGCCAGCAGCCAAGGGAGGAGGGAGGACACAGATACGCAGTATTTT	CASSQGRREDTDTQYF
-	TRBV29-1	13	TRBJ2-7	few	TGCAGCGTTGGGCGAGACATCGCCTACGAGCAGTACTTC	CSVGRDIAYEQYF
-	TRBV4-2	15	TRBJ2-7	-	TGTGCCAGCAGCCAAGGGGACGCGGTTACCTACGAGCAGTACTTC	CASSQGDAVTYEQYF
-	TRBV27	13	TRBJ1-1	-	TGTGCCAGCAGTTTAGCGGGGGGCACTGAAGCTTTCTTT	CASSLAGGTEAFF
-	TRBV21-1	16	TRBJ1-5	-	TGTGCCAGCAGCACCTGGGGACAACAGGGGTATGAGCCCCAGCATTTT	CASSTWGQQGYEPQHF
TRBD1	TRBV19	15	TRBJ1-1	-	TGTGCCAGTAGTATCAAAGGGACAGGGAACACTGAAGCTTTCTTT	CASSIKGTGNTEAFF
TRBD1	TRBV6-5	15	TRBJ1-1	-	TGTGCCAGCAGTTACTCGGGACAGGGTCTCACTGAAGCTTTCTTT	CASSYSGQGLTEAFF
-	TRBV21-1	13	TRBJ2-7	-	TGTGCCAGCAGCAAAGACGACATCTACGAGCAGTACTTC	CASSKDDIYEQYF
TRBD1	TRBV27	16	TRBJ1-3	once	TGTGCCAGCAGTTTATTCTCACAGGGGTTCGGAAACACCATATATTTT	CASSLFSQGFGNTIYF
-	TRBV5-1	14	TRBJ1-3	few	TGCGCCAGCAGCCCCGGGACCTCTGGAAACACCATATATTTT	CASSPGTSGNTIYF
TRBD1	TRBV18	14	TRBJ1-2	-	TGTGCCAGCTCACCGGACAGGGGAGGGGTTGGCTACACCTTC	CASSPDRGGVGYTF
TRBD2	TRBV7-2	14	TRBJ2-1	-	TGTGCCAGCGGAGAGACTAGCGGTAACAATGAGCAGTTCTTC	CASGETSGNNEQFF
-	TRBV19	14	TRBJ1-1	-	TGTGCCAGTAGCGCTGGACTGTTGAACACTGAAGCTTTCTTT	CASSAGLLNTEAFF
-	TRBV6-6	15	TRBJ1-3	-	TGTGCCAGCAGCCTACCGGGTGCCTCTGGAAACACCATATATTTT	CASSLPGASGNTIYF
TRBD1	TRBV18	14	TRBJ2-5	-	TGTGCCAGCTCACTGGGACAGGGTGAAGAGACCCAGTACTTC	CASSLGQGEETQYF
TRBD2	TRBV9	14	TRBJ2-1	-	TGTGCCAGCAGCGTGGGGACTAGCGACGGTGAGCAGTTCTTC	CASSVGTSDGEQFF
TRBD1	TRBV29-1	14	TRBJ2-4	-	TGCAGCGTCGTCGGGACAGCGGTCGATAGCATTCAGTACTTC	CSVVGTAVDSIQYF